Shown below are 20 T cell receptor beta chains from a single sample sequenced in a study of shared clonotypes between healthy human individuals. Here immunoSEQ multiplex PCR was the method, and the copy in TCRdb shows in-frame clones only, minus some. The table shows approximately 1.4 million clones, with 95% to 99% occurring only once. Sequenced sample: naive CD4+ T cells sorted from blood. The subset here: CD45RA+ positively selected. Receptors originate from a man under 40 in good health.

The CDR3 DNA sequence: TGTGCCAGCTCGTTCGATCAGTCTAGCACAGATACGCAGTATTTT. This translates into CASSFDQSSTDTQYF. The chain couples TRBV18 to TRBJ2-3, with D unresolved. The CDR3 sequence is 15 residues long. CDR1 and CDR2 (germline): KGHSH, LQKENI. V was shortened by 6 bases and J by 0 bases, with 13 bases between the two germline ends.

Points on this clone: The sample holds other DNA sequences that translate to the same CDR3. The J gene is TRBJ2-2, the V gene TRBV5-1; TRBD2 aligns across 7 bases. J lost 0 bases, V lost 2 bases, and 1 base had no gene match. Germline CDR1 and CDR2: SGHRS and YFSETQ. The length of the CDR3 is 15 residues. As DNA, the CDR3 is TGCGCCAGCAGCTTCAGCGGGACGAACACCGGGGAGCTGTTTTTT. Amino acids: CASSFSGTNTGELFF.

This clone appeared a single time. The sample holds other DNA sequences that translate to the same CDR3. The chain carries TRBV9 and TRBJ2-2; D is unclear. V lost 1 base and J 6 bases, leaving 4 bases between the germline ends. The CDR3 covers 12 residues. CDR1 SGDLS and CDR2 YYNGEE come from the germline V gene. The CDR3 DNA is TGTGCCAGCAGCGTACTCGCCGGGGAGCTGTTTTTT. It codes for CASSVLAGELFF.

With regard to this clone: The identical CDR3 is also encoded by other nucleotide sequences in the sample. This chain connects TRBV9 to TRBJ2-7; 8 positions match TRBD2. This CDR3 has 14 residues. The V and J ends lost 4 bases and 0 bases, in that order; junction bases with no gene match: 3. Germline V gene lookup returns CDR1 SGDLS and CDR2 YYNGEE. CDR3 in DNA: TGTGCCAGCAGCCTTAGCGGGGCCTCCTACGAGCAGTACTTC. Amino acid sequence: CASSLSGASYEQYF.

The chain is built from TRBV11-2 and TRBJ2-7; 8 nucleotides match TRBD1. CDR1 is SGHAT, CDR2 FQNNGV, per germline. This CDR3 has 11 amino acids. Germline trimming cut 5 bases from V and 9 bases from J; bases unmatched to any gene: 3. This CDR3 is CASSRTGRQYF. CDR3 sequence (DNA): TGTGCCAGCAGCCGGACAGGGAGGCAGTACTTC.

The V call is TRBV6-5, the J call TRBJ2-7, with 8 bases identical to TRBD2. The V gene end was trimmed by 5 bases and the J gene end by 0 bases; junction bases not matched to a gene: 9. Germline V gene lookup returns CDR1 MNHEY and CDR2 SVGAGI. The CDR3 loop spans 16 amino acids. The CDR3 is CASSHFSGTSSYEQYF. For the CDR3, the DNA is TGTGCCAGCAGTCACTTTAGCGGGACCAGCTCCTACGAGCAGTACTTC.

The rearrangement joins TRBV6-5 to TRBJ1-5; D is unclear. The CDR3 loop spans 13 amino acids. V was trimmed by 2 bases and J by 4 bases, leaving 6 bases between them. Germline V gene data show CDR1 as MNHEY and CDR2 as SVGAGI. The CDR3 DNA is TGTGCCAGCAGTTACCGGGAAAATCAGCCCCAGCATTTT. Protein: CASSYRENQPQHF.

The gene calls are TRBV7-9 and TRBJ1-2, with 7 nucleotides matching TRBD1. Germline V lookup: CDR1 SEHNR, CDR2 FQNEAQ (reference sequence). The CDR3 length is 14 residues. V was clipped by 0 bases and J by 6 bases; unmatched bases: 4. The CDR3 sequence: CASSLADRVDGYTF. The CDR3 bases are TGTGCCAGCAGCTTAGCAGACAGGGTTGATGGCTACACCTTC.

This clone has only one observation. The chain combines TRBV11-2 with TRBJ2-7; D gene uncertain. The length of the CDR3 is 13 residues. Trimming pared 1 base from V and 2 bases from J, leaving 6 bases between. Germline-derived CDR1 and CDR2 are SGHAT and FQNNGV. CDR3 region: CASSLVLAYEQYF. DNA for the CDR3: TGTGCCAGCAGCTTAGTTTTGGCCTACGAGCAGTACTTC.

For this clone: Other nucleotide sequences from this sample produce the same CDR3. The chain joins TRBV28 to TRBJ1-5, with D hard to call. Trimming removed 1 base at V and 4 bases at J, with 8 bases between. Looked up from germline, CDR1 is MDHEN and CDR2 is SYDVKM. The CDR3 runs to 14 residues. CDR3 amino acids: CASSLLGRNQPQHF. DNA for the CDR3: TGTGCCAGCAGTTTATTGGGTAGAAATCAGCCCCAGCATTTT. The complete variable domain, with remaining parts taken from reference TRBV28 and TRBJ1-5, reads DVKVTQSSRYLVKRTGEKVFLECVQDMDHENMFWYRQDPGLGLRLIYFSYDVKMKEKGDIPEGYSVSREKKERFSLILESASTNQTSMYLCASSLLGRNQPQHFGDGTRLSIL.

The chain combines TRBV5-4 with TRBJ2-7; D perhaps matches TRBD1 (5 bases). Germline CDR1 reads SGHNT; CDR2 reads YYREEE (reference sequence). This CDR3 has 14 amino acids. V was cut by 4 bases and J by 2 bases, with 13 bases left in between. This CDR3 is CASSPTVQTYEQYF. In DNA form, the CDR3 reads TGTGCCAGCAGCCCGACAGTACAGACCTACGAGCAGTACTTC.

To note about this clone: Other DNA sequences in the sample encode the same CDR3. The gene calls are TRBV9 and TRBJ2-2, with a possible D match to TRBD1 (6 bases). CDR3 length: 15 amino acids. Germline assignment: CDR1 SGDLS and CDR2 YYNGEE. Deletions cut 2 bases from V and 2 bases from J, with 10 bases between. The CDR3: CASSVQGSNTGELFF. As DNA, the CDR3 is TGTGCCAGCAGCGTTCAGGGGTCCAACACCGGGGAGCTGTTTTTT.

The chain has TRBV27 and TRBJ2-1; TRBD2 matches at 11 bases. V gave up 4 bases and J gave up 5 bases; unmatched junction bases: 10. The length of the CDR3 is 17 residues. In germline, CDR1 is MNHEY, CDR2 SMNVEV (reference sequence). CDR3 in amino acids: CASSSPWGLAADNEQFF. CDR3 bases: TGTGCCAGCAGTTCCCCCTGGGGACTAGCGGCTGACAATGAGCAGTTCTTC.

This chain connects TRBV29-1 to TRBJ1-1; D is ambiguous. Trimming stripped 3 bases from V and 5 bases from J, with 7 bases between. From germline, CDR1 is SQVTM and CDR2 ANQGSEA. The CDR3 covers 11 residues. The chain's CDR3 is CSVDRRTEAFF. For the CDR3, the DNA is TGCAGCGTTGATAGGAGGACTGAAGCTTTCTTT.

The chain employs TRBV6-5 and TRBJ2-7; 9 bases match TRBD2. Germline V gene data show CDR1 as MNHEY and CDR2 as SVGAGI. The CDR3 is made up of 16 amino acids. The ends lost 4 bases at V and 4 bases at J; junction bases unmatched: 11. The CDR3 region has the DNA TGTGCCAGCAGTTCTTTAAGGCGGGAGGGCCGGTACGAGCAGTACTTC. The encoded protein is CASSSLRREGRYEQYF.

The chain links TRBV19 to TRBJ1-5, with 10 bases lining up with TRBD1. The CDR3 totals 16 residues. Germline CDR1 LNHDA, CDR2 SQIVND (reference sequence). Losses at the gene ends were 5 bases for V and 4 bases for J; bases not matched to a gene: 8. The CDR3 DNA reads as TGTGCCAGTAGTCTCCGGGACAGGGGTAGGAATCAGCCCCAGCATTTT. Amino acid sequence: CASSLRDRGRNQPQHF. Drawing the rest from reference TRBV19 and TRBJ1-5, the complete variable domain is DGGITQSPKYLFRKEGQNVTLSCEQNLNHDAMYWYRQDPGQGLRLIYYSQIVNDFQKGDIAEGYSVSREKKESFPLTVTSAQKNPTAFYLCASSLRDRGRNQPQHFGDGTRLSIL.

The table lists this clone with a count of one. The J gene is TRBJ1-1, the V gene TRBV28, with unresolved D. The CDR3 length is 15 residues. Germline CDR1 and CDR2: MDHEN and SYDVKM. The ends were cut back, 7 bases at V and 0 bases at J, with 15 bases in the middle. The CDR3 nucleotides read TGTGCCAGCACCGGAGTACGACGGTTGAACACTGAAGCTTTCTTT. As protein: CASTGVRRLNTEAFF.

The rearrangement links TRBV7-2 to TRBJ2-3; tentatively, D is TRBD1 or TRBD2 (5 bases each). CDR3 length: 15 amino acids. V lost 5 bases, J lost 9 bases, and 21 bases lay in between. Germline loops: CDR1 SGHTA, CDR2 FQGNSA. The CDR3 loop is CASSNRDSYWGTQYF. CDR3 nucleotides: TGTGCCAGCAGCAACCGAGACAGTTATTGGGGGACGCAGTATTTT.

This clone was recorded once. The V call is TRBV7-3, the J call TRBJ1-1; the D gene is possibly TRBD1 (6 bases). This CDR3 region has 13 residues. V lost 3 bases to trimming and J lost 7 bases, with 12 bases between them. Germline V gene lookup returns CDR1 SGHTA and CDR2 FQGTGA. DNA of the CDR3: TGTGCCAGCAGCTTCAACAGGGACGGTGAAGCTTTCTTT. Amino acid sequence: CASSFNRDGEAFF.

With regard to this clone: Distinct nucleotide sequences in the sample also encode this CDR3. The CDR3 region is CAWGRIYGYTF. The CDR3 nucleotides are TGTGCCTGGGGACGGATCTATGGCTACACCTTC. V usage is TRBV30 and J usage is TRBJ1-2, with D uncertain. Trimming left V 5 bases short and J 4 bases short, with 8 bases between. Germline values: CDR1 GTSNPN, CDR2 SVGIG (reference sequence). There are 11 residues in the CDR3.